Here is one T cell receptor beta chain with its context. Its target is unknown. This sample is part of a study of monozygotic twins with inflammatory bowel disease. In germline, CDR1 is SGHKS, CDR2 YYEKEE (reference sequence). This CDR3 is built from 14 residues. General study points: Other individuals had fewer clonotypes in common with IBD patients than with healthy twins, especially with disease activity.

TCRdb reanalyzed the 5' RACE reads, giving one entry per CDR3 protein sequence and no DNA. This listing includes a few hundred thousand distinct CDR3 sequences. The sequencing input was blood. This sequence originates from a human donor with ulcerative colitis or Crohn's disease, or a healthy co-twin of an affected twin (not recorded which). The chain uses TRBV5-5 and TRBJ2-7. CDR3 in amino acids: CASSKFDSPYEQYF.